Listed below are T cell receptor beta chains from one sample, sequenced in a study of blood T cells in healthy people across ages. A single record per CDR3 protein comes from TCRdb applying MiXCR to the 5' RACE reads. The sample comprises 730,000 or so distinct CDR3 sequences, around 38% of which are singletons, and around 32% rests with the top ten. The source material was blood. The receptors originated from a man of 80 years or more in good health. The CDR3 runs from the conserved cysteine through the conserved F or W.

j_gene | v_gene | CDR3aa
TRBJ1-4 | TRBV4-3 | CASSQEGQGHATNEKLFF
. | TRBV11-3 | CASSLGTSGSRETQYF
TRBJ2-3 | TRBV27 | CASSANRLDTQYF
TRBJ2-5 | TRBV7-2 | CASSNDRTSGGETQYF
TRBJ2-1 | TRBV5-1 | CASSPTGLAGGYNEQFF
TRBJ2-2 | TRBV7-2 | CASSLVGAYTGELFF
TRBJ1-2 | TRBV6-2/TRBV6-3 | CASTNGGQMYGYTF
TRBJ2-7 | TRBV7-8 | CASSLGGTSGLTYEQYF
TRBJ2-3 | TRBV4-2 | CASSQASGRIDTQYF
TRBJ2-3 | TRBV4-3 | CASSQSLFVGLAGTTDTQYF
TRBJ2-7 | TRBV3-1 | CASSFSRNEQYF
TRBJ2-2 | TRBV12-3/TRBV12-4 | CASTLSPGFTGELFF
TRBJ2-7 | TRBV18 | CASRGTINYEQYF
TRBJ2-7 | TRBV15 | CATSRGLAGDHEQYF
TRBJ2-1 | TRBV11-2 | CASKGYNEQFF
TRBJ2-1 | TRBV5-1 | CASCGVVGDNEQFF